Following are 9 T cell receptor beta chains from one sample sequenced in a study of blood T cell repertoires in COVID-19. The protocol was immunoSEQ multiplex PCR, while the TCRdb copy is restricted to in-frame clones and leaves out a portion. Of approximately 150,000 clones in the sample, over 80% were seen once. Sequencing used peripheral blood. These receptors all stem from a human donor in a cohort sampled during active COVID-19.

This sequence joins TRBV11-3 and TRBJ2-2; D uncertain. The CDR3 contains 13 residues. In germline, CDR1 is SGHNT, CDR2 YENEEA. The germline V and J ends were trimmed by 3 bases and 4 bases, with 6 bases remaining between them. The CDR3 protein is CASSLRSTGELFF. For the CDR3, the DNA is TGTGCCAGCAGCTTGAGATCCACCGGGGAGCTGTTTTTT.

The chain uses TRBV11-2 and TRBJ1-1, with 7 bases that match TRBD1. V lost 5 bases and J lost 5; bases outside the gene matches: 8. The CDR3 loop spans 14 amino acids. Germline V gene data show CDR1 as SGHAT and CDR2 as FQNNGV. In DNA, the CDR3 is TGTGCCAGCAGCGTCACGACAGGGCGGACTGAAGCTTTCTTT. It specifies CASSVTTGRTEAFF.

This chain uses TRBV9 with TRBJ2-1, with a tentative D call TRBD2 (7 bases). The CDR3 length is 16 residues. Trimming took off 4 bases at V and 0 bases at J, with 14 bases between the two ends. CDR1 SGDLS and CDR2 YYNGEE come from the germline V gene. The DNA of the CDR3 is TGTGCCAGCAGCCCCGGGGGCGGGAGCTCCTACAATGAGCAGTTCTTC. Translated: CASSPGGGSSYNEQFF.

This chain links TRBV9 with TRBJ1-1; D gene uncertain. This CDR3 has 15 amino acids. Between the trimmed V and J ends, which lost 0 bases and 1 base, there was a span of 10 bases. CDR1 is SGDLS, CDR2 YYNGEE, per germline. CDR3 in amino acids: CASSVALGENTEAFF. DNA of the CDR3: TGTGCCAGCAGCGTAGCGTTAGGAGAGAACACTGAAGCTTTCTTT.

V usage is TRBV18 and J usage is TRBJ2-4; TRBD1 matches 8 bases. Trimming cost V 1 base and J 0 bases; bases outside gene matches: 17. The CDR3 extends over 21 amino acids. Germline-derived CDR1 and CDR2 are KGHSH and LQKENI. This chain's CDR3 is CASSPRLDRAQGSLAKNIQYF. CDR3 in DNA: TGTGCCAGCTCACCACGCCTGGACAGGGCTCAGGGCTCCCTAGCCAAAAACATTCAGTACTTC.

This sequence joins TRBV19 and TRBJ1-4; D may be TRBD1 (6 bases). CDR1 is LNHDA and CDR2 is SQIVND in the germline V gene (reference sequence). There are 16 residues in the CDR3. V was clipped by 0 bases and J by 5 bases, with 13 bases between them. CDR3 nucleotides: TGTGCCAGTAGTATAGATGGGGGCAGCTGGAATGAAAAACTGTTTTTT. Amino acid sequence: CASSIDGGSWNEKLFF.

This CDR3 is CSVEEAGGTDTQYF. The CDR3 nucleotides are TGCAGCGTTGAGGAGGCAGGGGGAACAGATACGCAGTATTTT. The V gene is TRBV29-1, the J gene TRBJ2-3; 7 bases agree with TRBD1. The germline V gene has CDR1 SQVTM and CDR2 ANQGSEA. J gave up 3 bases and V 3 bases, and 6 bases lay outside the gene matches. This CDR3 is built from 14 residues.

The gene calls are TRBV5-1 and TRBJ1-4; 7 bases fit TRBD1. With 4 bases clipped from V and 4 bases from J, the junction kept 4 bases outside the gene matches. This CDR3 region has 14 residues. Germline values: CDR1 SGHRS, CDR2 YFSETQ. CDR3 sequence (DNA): TGCGCCAGCAGCCCGGGACAGATTAATGAAAAACTGTTTTTT. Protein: CASSPGQINEKLFF.

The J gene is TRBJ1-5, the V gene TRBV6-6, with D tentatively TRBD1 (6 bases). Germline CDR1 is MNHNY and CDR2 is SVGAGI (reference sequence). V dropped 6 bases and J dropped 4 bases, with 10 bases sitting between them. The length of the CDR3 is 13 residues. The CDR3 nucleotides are TGTGCCAGCAGCTCCGACAGGAATCAGCCCCAGCATTTT. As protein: CASSSDRNQPQHF.